Shown below are 12 T cell receptor beta chains from a single sample sequenced in a study of T cell responses to AZD1222 COVID-19 vaccine. TCRdb's table, derived via immunoSEQ multiplex PCR, lists solely in-frame clones and lacks some. The repertoire consists of 180,000 or so clones, with approximately 91% occurring once and the leading ten covering roughly 1.9%. The source was peripheral blood, collected 28 days after the second AZD1222 dose. These receptors all stem from an adult who received the AZD1222 COVID-19 vaccine.

This chain joins TRBV30 and TRBJ2-3; 7 bases line up with TRBD1. The CDR3 runs 13 residues. V was pared by 5 bases and J by 2 bases, with 4 bases of the junction left unmatched. Germline V gene data show CDR1 as GTSNPN and CDR2 as SVGIG (reference sequence). DNA of the CDR3: TGTGCCTGGGACAGGGTTCACACAGATACGCAGTATTTT. As protein: CAWDRVHTDTQYF.

V usage is TRBV6-6 and J usage is TRBJ2-1, with TRBD2 as a possible D gene (6 bases). This CDR3 spans 15 amino acids. V was clipped by 8 bases and J by 5 bases, with 19 bases between them. Germline V gene sequence: CDR1 MNHNY, CDR2 SVGAGI (reference sequence). In DNA, the CDR3 is TGTGCCAGCCGCACGGGAGTGACCATAAACAATGAGCAGTTCTTC. Protein product: CASRTGVTINNEQFF.

The chain carries TRBV5-1 and TRBJ1-6, with D hard to call. The CDR3 sequence is 16 residues long. Between the trimmed V and J ends, which lost 3 bases and 14 bases, there was a span of 24 bases. Germline values: CDR1 SGHRS, CDR2 YFSETQ. CDR3 amino acids: CASSWTGPLREFSLHF. The CDR3 bases are TGCGCCAGCAGCTGGACCGGGCCCCTCCGTGAGTTTTCCCTCCACTTT.

V usage is TRBV27 and J usage is TRBJ2-2; 7 nucleotides line up with TRBD1. The CDR3 runs to 15 residues. V dropped 7 bases and J dropped 0; count of bases not matched to a gene: 5. Germline V CDR1 and CDR2: MNHEY, SMNVEV (reference sequence). The CDR3 protein is CASTSGQSNTGELFF. CDR3 in DNA: TGTGCCAGCACCTCGGGACAGTCGAACACCGGGGAGCTGTTTTTT.

The chain carries TRBV9 and TRBJ1-6; D unclear. The CDR3 is made up of 12 amino acids. V dropped 4 bases and J dropped 10 bases, with 9 bases sitting between them. The germline V gene encodes CDR1 SGDLS and CDR2 YYNGEE. The CDR3 here is CASSSNRSPLHF. CDR3 nucleotides: TGTGCCAGCAGCTCCAACAGATCACCCCTCCACTTT.

V is TRBV2 and J is TRBJ1-4; the match to TRBD1 covers 7 bases. The CDR3 length is 12 residues. Germline values: CDR1 SNHLY, CDR2 FYNNEI. The junction had 5 bases not matched to a gene; V was cut back by 6 bases and J by 10 bases. In nucleotides, the CDR3 is TGTGCCAGCAGAGAACAGGGGAGAAAACTGTTTTTT. Amino acids: CASREQGRKLFF. Full variable domain (rest looked up from reference TRBV2 and TRBJ1-4): EPEVTQTPSHQVTQMGQEVILRCVPISNHLYFYWYRQILGQKVEFLVSFYNNEISEKSEIFDDQFSVERPDGSNFTLKIRSTKLEDSAMYFCASREQGRKLFFGSGTQLSVL.

This chain uses TRBV28 with TRBJ1-5; D gene uncertain. CDR1 is MDHEN, CDR2 SYDVKM, per germline. CDR3 length: 14 residues. V lost 5 bases and J 4 bases, leaving 12 bases between the germline ends. Here the CDR3 reads CASSDSAGNQPQHF. The CDR3 coding sequence is TGTGCCAGCAGTGACTCCGCGGGTAATCAGCCCCAGCATTTT.

V gene TRBV5-1 combines with J gene TRBJ1-3; no definite D call. The CDR3 contains 15 residues. Trimming pared 2 bases from V and 0 bases from J, leaving 9 bases between. Germline loops: CDR1 SGHRS, CDR2 YFSETQ. CDR3 in amino acids: CASSFDGSSGNTIYF. The CDR3, as DNA: TGCGCCAGCAGCTTTGATGGCAGCTCTGGAAACACCATATATTTT.

The V call is TRBV7-2, the J call TRBJ1-1; D uncertain. The germline V gene has CDR1 SGHTA and CDR2 FQGNSA. Trimming left V 8 bases short and J 0 bases short, with 4 bases between. The CDR3 covers 11 residues. The CDR3 DNA sequence: TGTGCCAGCCGATTGAACACTGAAGCTTTCTTT. Translated, it gives CASRLNTEAFF.

The chain recombines TRBV7-3 with TRBJ2-3; D not certain. This CDR3 comprises 14 residues. CDR1 and CDR2 (germline): SGHTA, FQGTGA. The ends were cut back, 5 bases at V and 1 base at J, with 10 bases in the middle. The CDR3 is CASSLSVGTDTQYF. The CDR3 bases are TGTGCCAGCAGCCTAAGCGTGGGCACAGATACGCAGTATTTT.

This chain uses TRBV5-6 with TRBJ1-2; possible D gene TRBD1, 5 bases. V shed 2 bases and J shed 4 bases, with 21 bases lying between them. The germline CDR1 and CDR2 sequences are SGHDT and YYEEEE. CDR3 size: 17 residues. The CDR3 nucleotides are TGTGCCAGCAGCTTACGAAGGACATGGGTTTTGGGCTATGGCTACACCTTC. This sequence encodes CASSLRRTWVLGYGYTF.

The genes are TRBV4-2 and TRBJ1-1; a possible D gene is TRBD1 (5 bases). This CDR3 has 14 residues. V lost 1 base to trimming and J lost 1 base, with 7 bases between them. Germline V lookup: CDR1 LGHNA, CDR2 YNFKEQ. As DNA, the CDR3 is TGTGCCAGCAGCCAAGGGCAGGGGAACACTGAAGCTTTCTTT. Encoded protein: CASSQGQGNTEAFF.